This T cell receptor beta chain was sequenced for a study of PD-L1 blockade in urothelial cancer. As for the study in general: Analyzed time points were 3 weeks (second dose) and 6 weeks after therapy began. Typically, measured as a median, blood samples had over 120,000 T cells.

Noted time point: pretreatment peripheral blood. Every patient provided from 1 to 8 samples, collected pretreatment and on-treatment. Trimming removed 1 base from V and 5 bases from J; junction bases left unmatched: 6. The length of the CDR3 is 16 residues. Germline V gene lookup returns CDR1 SGHAT and CDR2 FQNNGV. The data were produced by immunoSEQ multiplex PCR, yet TCRdb's version contains in-frame clones alone and is incomplete. This table holds about 95,000 clones, about 90% found once. The receptor was isolated from a man in his 60s with urothelial cancer. Sequencing was performed on PBMCs, taken around atezolizumab (anti-PD-L1) treatment. The rearrangement joins TRBV11-2 to TRBJ2-5; 11 bases line up with TRBD2. The CDR3 here is CASSLGSSGGVETQYF. The DNA of the CDR3 is TGTGCCAGCAGCTTAGGAAGTAGCGGGGGGGTGGAGACCCAGTACTTC.